The entry that follows covers one T cell receptor (beta chain) sequence. Its antigen is not yet known. No clone much larger than this one lies a single base away; base qualities are absent. Receptors were amplified or captured by the immunoSEQ multiplex PCR assay. For the multiplex PCR, a mixture combining 60 forward primers for TCR Vbeta segments and 13 reverse primers for TCR Jbeta segments was used. The CDR3 region of rearranged TCR beta genes was amplified from genomic DNA with a multiplex PCR assay. Amplified TCR beta libraries were sequenced as 87-base-pair reads on the Illumina HiSeq System. The authors' analysis ran thus. A later analysis tallied approximately 87 million unique TCR beta chains across the 700 or so repertoires, and about 12 million of those chains were shared by two or more donors. Raw reads were error-corrected and collapsed into unique sequences by a nearest-neighbor algorithm in which closely related sequences were merged to remove PCR and sequencing errors. Alignment of CDR3 sequences to IMGT reference sequences was used to assign V, D and J gene segments. For a sequence to be retained, a match of at least six nucleotides to both a V gene segment and a J gene segment was required. A rearrangement was called productive if the CDR3 had no stop codons and remained in frame with V and J, and every other rearrangement was called non-productive. CDR3 was defined according to IMGT convention as the region running from the second conserved V-encoded cysteine to the conserved J-encoded phenylalanine. In an earlier analysis of around 540 of the donors, sequences lacking an unambiguous match to a single V gene segment were excluded. An earlier analysis of fewer than 750 of the donors classified V segments as functional when productive rearrangements were above 56.7% and as segregating when the standard deviation between donors was above 5%. A statistical classification framework was developed to diagnose cytomegalovirus status using the catalog of TCR beta chain sequences. V and J gene assignment, in a later analysis, came from comparing TCR nucleotide sequences with IMGT/GENE-DB human TR gene sequences. A later analysis assigned CDR3 sequences and most-parsimonious VDJ recombination scenarios with the TCRdist pipeline. A later analysis defined each TCR beta chain by its CDR3 amino acid sequence plus V-gene family, and excluded reads lacking a unique V-gene family. As a way to deal with suspected cross-contamination and a sequencing artifact, a later analysis dropped 500 to 700 nucleotide sequences that were highly shared and had low generation probability. In a later analysis, a clonal expansion index for each public chain was calculated from normalized within-repertoire ranks of inferred template counts. A later analysis computed generation probabilities with a VDJ recombination model fitted to out-of-frame rearrangements, and checked the results against IGoR. A later analysis scored TCR-TCR, TCR-HLA and TCR-CMV co-occurrence with hypergeometric tests, applying a repertoire-size bias correction to TCR pairs. In a later analysis, false discovery rates were estimated by permuting HLA or CMV assignments 20 times. In a later analysis, co-occurring TCRs were grouped using DBSCAN, and TCRdist sequence similarity was added for clustering within HLA-allele-positive subsets. Repertoires with fewer than 30,000 or more than 120,000 public chains were left out of co-occurrence clustering, as were about 5 repertoires with anomalous nucleotide sharing. TCRdb carries this immuneACCESS record with in-frame sequences only. Its versions omit some clonotypes, under half of them owing to an unresolved V gene in the studies checked, with the rest unexplained. The DNA was the basis for D and trimming; V, J and clone size are from that table. The sample contains some 130,000 clones, roughly 80% of them found a single time. 1% to 1.5% of the sample is taken by the ten largest.

The data are from a study of cytomegalovirus exposure and HLA in healthy donors (dated by TCRdb to the late 2010s). For context, the study as a whole: An earlier analysis of around 600 of the donors reported approximately 290 Gb of sequence data and some 100 million unique TCR beta sequences from about 200 million T cells. Roughly 300 gigabases of sequencing data and roughly 80 million unique TCR sequences made up an early release that covered around 640 HLA-typed donors. Among the roughly 400 genotyped donors, roughly 80% belonged to the genetic ancestry cluster associated with self-reported Caucasian donors. The study aimed to test whether signatures of past pathogen exposure could be identified by cataloging public T cell receptors. The study profiled the T cell repertoires of fewer than 850 subjects by immunosequencing and related them to cytomegalovirus serostatus. In addition to the first cohort of approximately 670 subjects, a separate validation cohort of 100 to 150 different subjects was used. To predict cytomegalovirus infection status, the study brought together high-throughput TCR immunosequencing, statistical association of individual TCRs with disease status, and machine learning. In a later analysis, previously published TCR beta repertoires from several hundred donors were re-analyzed and high-resolution HLA genotyping was added so that TCR occurrence patterns could be studied. The later analysis used no new phenotypic data to find candidate immune exposures, relying instead on TCR beta sequences and their occurrence across donors. An earlier analysis of 587 of the donors used high-throughput TCR beta sequencing to judge whether each TCR beta V gene segment behaved as functional or pseudogenic. Alongside the repertoire data, information on donor age, sex, ethnicity and CMV serostatus was compiled. A later genetic analysis used genome-wide SNP genotypes for 398 of the 666 donors, treating that subset as a discovery cohort. Every discovery cohort repertoire had been produced on one sequencing platform. HLA typing covered class I and class II loci at four-digit resolution. The number of donors typed differed by locus, with roughly 620-640 for A, B, C, DRB1 and DQB1, roughly 520 for DQA1, over 600 for DPA1, and 472 for DPB1. Four or five DR-DQ haplotypes were handled as single units for association and clustering because linkage in the cohort was strong. On average, about 240,000 unique TCR beta nucleotide sequences were sequenced per donor among a few hundred genotyped donors of the cohort, with roughly 20% of those sequences being non-productive. Study-wide conclusions, independent of this receptor: According to a later genetic analysis, donors in an Asian-associated ancestry cluster had fewer N-insertions in productive TCRs than the approximately 670-donor mean. Several of the top co-occurrence clusters appeared to be linked to parvovirus B19, influenza, CMV and Epstein-Barr virus, according to a later analysis. In both the original and validation cohorts, the classifier was reported to diagnose cytomegalovirus status with high specificity and sensitivity. The study gave a list of some 150 TCR beta chains associated with cytomegalovirus. Across donors, most TCR sequences were observed very rarely, whereas some public TCRs were present in many individuals. When HLA alleles, especially DR and DQ, strongly co-occurred, attributing TCR associations to individual alleles was difficult. A later genetic analysis associated a missense DCLRE1C variant with V-gene and J-gene trimming of TCR beta chains, and an independent cohort replicated the association. A further reported finding was that TCR beta sequences accurately predicted the HLA-A and HLA-B alleles for most subjects in the first cohort. Because HLA typing was unavailable for some donors at each locus, only the typed subset was used in association tests. For the cohort, immune exposure information was limited to CMV serostatus. According to the authors, the approach could potentially be generalized to other disease states and immunological phenotypes. Correlated functional status among segregating V segments might reflect linkage disequilibrium, but an unknown experimental factor could not be ruled out. The sequencing pipeline was judged likely to have produced a cluster of highly shared sequence variants as a technical artifact. In a later analysis, HLA-associated TCR beta chains showed more clonal expansion and lower generation probabilities than non-associated chains that were equally common. Specific HLA alleles were associated with over 15,000 TCR beta sequences at a false discovery rate of 0.05 in a later analysis. According to a later analysis, most CMV-associated TCR beta chains appeared to be HLA-restricted, and the HLA associations seemed to be driven largely by CMV exposure. A few of the identified cytomegalovirus-associated TCR beta chains were confirmed in vitro to be specific for cytomegalovirus antigens. Because counts were too low, seventeen rarely observed V segments, including chromosome 9 orphons, were excluded from the earlier analysis of several hundred of the donors. In a later analysis, TCR association rates were found to vary across HLA loci, with the most associated TCRs seen for DRB1 alleles and the fewest for HLA-C alleles. The presence/absence analyses assumed that sequencing depth was roughly uniform across donors, and that assumption may not be true. The 87-base-pair reads could not distinguish some IMGT-functional V segments, including TRBV6-2 and TRBV6-3, so those segments were excluded. In an earlier analysis of approximately 590 of the donors, most TCR beta V segments appeared in productive rearrangements about 87% or about 30% of the time, broadly matching IMGT annotations. Only TCR beta chains were sequenced in this cohort, and the absence of alpha or paired-chain data limited detectable features.

In total, 600 or so healthy bone marrow donors made up the cohort. At the time of sampling, all cohort members were nominally healthy, though unrecorded immune exposures were likely present. The donor tested CMV seronegative and was one of the 352 seronegative cohort members. A peripheral blood sample was collected from each donor, and TCR beta sequencing was performed on peripheral blood mononuclear cells. Genomic DNA extraction from the blood cell samples was performed with the Qiagen DNeasy Blood Extraction Kit. V gives up 4 bases and J gives up 0 bases, and the segment between their germline ends measures 13 bases. Sequences MNHNS (CDR1) and SASEGT (CDR2) are obtained from the germline V gene. Its CDR3 holds 16 amino acids, cysteine through phenylalanine. Of the read, only the CDR3 DNA is kept; its 48 bases are in frame from base 1.

Sequencing used PBMCs. The chain is assembled from TRBV6-1 and TRBJ2-1, with a tentative D gene TRBD2 over 5 matching bases. The clonotype originates from a boy between 5 and 17 years old in good health and CMV-seronegative. CDR3 reads: CASSGAPGNSYNEQFF. The nucleotide sequence reads as follows: TGTGCCAGCAGTGGAGCCCCGGGGAACTCCTACAATGAGCAGTTCTTC.